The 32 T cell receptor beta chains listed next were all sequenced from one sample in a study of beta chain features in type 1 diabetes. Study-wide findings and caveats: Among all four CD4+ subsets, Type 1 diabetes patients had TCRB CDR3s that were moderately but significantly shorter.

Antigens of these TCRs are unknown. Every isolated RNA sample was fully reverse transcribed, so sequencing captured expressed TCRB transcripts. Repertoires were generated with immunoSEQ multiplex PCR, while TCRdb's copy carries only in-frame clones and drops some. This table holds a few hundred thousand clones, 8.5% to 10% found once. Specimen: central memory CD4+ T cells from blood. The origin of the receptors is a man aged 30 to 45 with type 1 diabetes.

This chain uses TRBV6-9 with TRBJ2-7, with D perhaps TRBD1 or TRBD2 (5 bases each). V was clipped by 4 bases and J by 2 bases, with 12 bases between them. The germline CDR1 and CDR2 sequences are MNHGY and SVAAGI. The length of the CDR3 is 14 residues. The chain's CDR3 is CASSLGRAPYEQYF. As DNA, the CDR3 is TGTGCCAGCAGTTTGGGACGGGCTCCCTACGAGCAGTACTTC.

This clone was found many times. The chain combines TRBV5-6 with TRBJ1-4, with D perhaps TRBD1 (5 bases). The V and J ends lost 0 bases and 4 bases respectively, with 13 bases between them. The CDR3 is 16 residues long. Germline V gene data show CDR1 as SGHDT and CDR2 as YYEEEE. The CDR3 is CASSLGSGHHNEKLFF. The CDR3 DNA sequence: TGTGCCAGCAGCTTGGGCTCCGGACACCATAATGAAAAACTGTTTTTT.

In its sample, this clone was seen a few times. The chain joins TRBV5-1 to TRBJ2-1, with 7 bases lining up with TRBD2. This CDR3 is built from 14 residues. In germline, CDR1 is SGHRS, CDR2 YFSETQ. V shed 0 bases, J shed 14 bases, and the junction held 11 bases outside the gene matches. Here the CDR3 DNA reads TGCGCCAGCAGCTTGGAAGTGAGGACTAGGTATGAGTTCTTC. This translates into CASSLEVRTRYEFF. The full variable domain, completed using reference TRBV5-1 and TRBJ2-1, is KAGVTQTPRYLIKTRGQQVTLSCSPISGHRSVSWYQQTPGQGLQFLFEYFSETQRNKGNFPGRFSGRQFSNSRSEMNVSTLELGDSALYLCASSLEVRTRYEFFGPGTRLTVL.

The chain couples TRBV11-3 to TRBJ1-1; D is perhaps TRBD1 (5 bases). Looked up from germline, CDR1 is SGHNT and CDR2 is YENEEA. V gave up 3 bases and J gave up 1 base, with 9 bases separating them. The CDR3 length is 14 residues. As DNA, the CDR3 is TGTGCCAGCAGCTTGGGGGGAAGGAACACTGAAGCTTTCTTT. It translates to CASSLGGRNTEAFF.

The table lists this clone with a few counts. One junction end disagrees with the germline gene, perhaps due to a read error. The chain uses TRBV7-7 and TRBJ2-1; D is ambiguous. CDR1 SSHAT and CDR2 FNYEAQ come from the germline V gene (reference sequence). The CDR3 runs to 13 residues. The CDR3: CASSFNGNNEQFF. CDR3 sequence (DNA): TGTGCTAGCAGCTTTAATGGGAACAATGAGCAGTTCTTC.

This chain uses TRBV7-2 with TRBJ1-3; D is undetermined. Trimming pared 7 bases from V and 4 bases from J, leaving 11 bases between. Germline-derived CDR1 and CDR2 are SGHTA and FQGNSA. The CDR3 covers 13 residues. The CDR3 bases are TGTGCCAGCAAAGGGCAGTCCGGAAACACCATATATTTT. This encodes CASKGQSGNTIYF.

In nucleotides, the CDR3 is TGTGCCAGCAGCCCCGGGACGCACAATGAGCAGTTCTTC. It translates to CASSPGTHNEQFF. The rearrangement joins TRBV7-3 to TRBJ2-1; the D gene could be TRBD1 or TRBD2 (5 bases each). V lost 5 bases and J lost 5, with 10 bases in between. Germline assignment: CDR1 SGHTA and CDR2 FQGTGA. The CDR3 is 13 amino acids.

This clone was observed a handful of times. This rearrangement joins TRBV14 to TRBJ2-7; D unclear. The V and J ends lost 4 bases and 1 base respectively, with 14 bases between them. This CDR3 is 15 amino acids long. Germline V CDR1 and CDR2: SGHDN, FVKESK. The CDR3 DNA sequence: TGTGCCAGCAGCCTCTTTATAGGCAGATCCTACGAGCAGTACTTC. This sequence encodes CASSLFIGRSYEQYF.

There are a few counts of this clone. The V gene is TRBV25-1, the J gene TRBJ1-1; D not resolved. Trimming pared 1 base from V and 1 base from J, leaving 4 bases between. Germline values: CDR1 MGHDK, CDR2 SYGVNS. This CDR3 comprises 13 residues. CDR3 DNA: TGTGCCAGCAGTGAATGGCCGAACACTGAAGCTTTCTTT. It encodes CASSEWPNTEAFF.

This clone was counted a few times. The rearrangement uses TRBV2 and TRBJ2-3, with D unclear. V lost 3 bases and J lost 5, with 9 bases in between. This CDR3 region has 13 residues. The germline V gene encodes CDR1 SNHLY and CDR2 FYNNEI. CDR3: CASSEGSRDTQYF. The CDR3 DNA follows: TGTGCCAGCAGTGAGGGGTCCAGAGATACGCAGTATTTT.

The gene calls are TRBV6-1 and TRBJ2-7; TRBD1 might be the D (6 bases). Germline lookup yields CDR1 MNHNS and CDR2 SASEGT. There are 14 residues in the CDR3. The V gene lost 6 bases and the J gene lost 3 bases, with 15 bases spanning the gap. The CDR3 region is CASSPGQQGYEQYF. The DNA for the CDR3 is TGTGCCAGCAGCCCGGGACAACAGGGCTACGAGCAGTACTTC.

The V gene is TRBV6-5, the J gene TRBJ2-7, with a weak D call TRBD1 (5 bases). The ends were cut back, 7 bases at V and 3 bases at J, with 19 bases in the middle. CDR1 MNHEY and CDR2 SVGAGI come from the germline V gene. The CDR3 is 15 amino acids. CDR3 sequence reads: CASTYQVPGIYEQYF. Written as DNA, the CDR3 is TGTGCCAGCACCTATCAAGTCCCAGGGATCTACGAGCAGTACTTC.

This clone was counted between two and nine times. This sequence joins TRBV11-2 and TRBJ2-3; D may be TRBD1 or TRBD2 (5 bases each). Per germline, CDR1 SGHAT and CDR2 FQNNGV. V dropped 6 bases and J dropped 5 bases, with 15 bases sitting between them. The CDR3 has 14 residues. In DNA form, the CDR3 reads TGTGCCAGCAGTTTTGGGGACGACAGAGATACGCAGTATTTT. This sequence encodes CASSFGDDRDTQYF. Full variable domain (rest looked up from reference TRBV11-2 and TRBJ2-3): EAGVAQSPRYKIIEKRQSVAFWCNPISGHATLYWYQQILGQGPKLLIQFQNNGVVDDSQLPKDRFSAERLKGVDSTLKIQPAKLEDSAVYLCASSFGDDRDTQYFGPGTRLTVL.

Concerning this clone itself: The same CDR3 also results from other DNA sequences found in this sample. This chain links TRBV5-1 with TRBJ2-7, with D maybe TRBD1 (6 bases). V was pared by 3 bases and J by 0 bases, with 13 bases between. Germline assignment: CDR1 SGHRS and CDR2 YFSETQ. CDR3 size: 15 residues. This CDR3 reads CASSSTGLRSYEQYF. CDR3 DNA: TGCGCCAGCAGCTCAACAGGGCTACGCTCCTACGAGCAGTACTTC. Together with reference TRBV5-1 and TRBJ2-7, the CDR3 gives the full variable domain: KAGVTQTPRYLIKTRGQQVTLSCSPISGHRSVSWYQQTPGQGLQFLFEYFSETQRNKGNFPGRFSGRQFSNSRSEMNVSTLELGDSALYLCASSSTGLRSYEQYFGPGTRLTVT.

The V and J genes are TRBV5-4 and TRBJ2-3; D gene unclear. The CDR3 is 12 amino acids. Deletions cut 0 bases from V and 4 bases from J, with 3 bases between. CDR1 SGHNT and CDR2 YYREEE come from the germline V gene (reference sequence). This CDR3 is CASSLAPDTQYF. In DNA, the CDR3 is TGTGCCAGCAGCTTGGCCCCAGATACGCAGTATTTT.

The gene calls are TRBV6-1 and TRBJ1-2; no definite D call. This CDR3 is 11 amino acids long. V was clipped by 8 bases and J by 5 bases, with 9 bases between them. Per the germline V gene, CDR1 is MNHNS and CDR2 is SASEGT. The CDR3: CASQSGYGYTF. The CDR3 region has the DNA TGTGCCAGCCAATCGGGGTATGGCTACACCTTC.

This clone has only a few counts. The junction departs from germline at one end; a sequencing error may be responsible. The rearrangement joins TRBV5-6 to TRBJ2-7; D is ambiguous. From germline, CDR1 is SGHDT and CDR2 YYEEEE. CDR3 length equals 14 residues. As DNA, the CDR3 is TGTGCCAGCAGCTTGGGGGTCGGATCCTCCGAGCAGTACTTC. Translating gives CASSLGVGSSEQYF.

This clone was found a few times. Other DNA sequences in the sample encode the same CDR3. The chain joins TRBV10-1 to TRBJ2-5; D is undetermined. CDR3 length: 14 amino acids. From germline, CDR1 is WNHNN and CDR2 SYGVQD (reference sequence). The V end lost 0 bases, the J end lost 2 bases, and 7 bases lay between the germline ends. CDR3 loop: CASSESNSQETQYF. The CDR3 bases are TGCGCCAGCAGTGAGTCGAACAGTCAAGAGACCCAGTACTTC.

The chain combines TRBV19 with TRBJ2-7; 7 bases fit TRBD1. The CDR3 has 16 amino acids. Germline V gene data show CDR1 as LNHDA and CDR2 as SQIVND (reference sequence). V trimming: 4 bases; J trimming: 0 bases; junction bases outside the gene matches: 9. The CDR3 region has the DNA TGTGCCAGTAGTAAGACCTCCGGGACAGCCTCCTACGAGCAGTACTTC. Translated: CASSKTSGTASYEQYF.

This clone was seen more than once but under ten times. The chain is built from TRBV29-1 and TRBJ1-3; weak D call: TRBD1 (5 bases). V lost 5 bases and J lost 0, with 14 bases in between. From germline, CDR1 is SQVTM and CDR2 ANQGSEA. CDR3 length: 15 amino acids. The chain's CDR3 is CSVSGTASSGNTIYF. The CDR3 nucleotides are TGCAGCGTTTCAGGGACGGCGAGCTCTGGAAACACCATATATTTT.

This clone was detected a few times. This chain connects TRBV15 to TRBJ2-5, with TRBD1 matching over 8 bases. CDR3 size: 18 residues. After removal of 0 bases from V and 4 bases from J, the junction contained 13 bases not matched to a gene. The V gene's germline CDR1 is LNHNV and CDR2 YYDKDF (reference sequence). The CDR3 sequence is CATSRDSTGGVSAETQYF. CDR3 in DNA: TGTGCCACCAGCAGAGATTCAACAGGGGGAGTATCGGCAGAGACCCAGTACTTC.

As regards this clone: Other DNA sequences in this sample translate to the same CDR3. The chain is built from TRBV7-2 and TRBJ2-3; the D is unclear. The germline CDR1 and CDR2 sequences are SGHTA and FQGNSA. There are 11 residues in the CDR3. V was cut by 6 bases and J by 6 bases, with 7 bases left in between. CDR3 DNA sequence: TGTGCCAGCAGTCGTACGGATACGCAGTATTTT. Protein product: CASSRTDTQYF.

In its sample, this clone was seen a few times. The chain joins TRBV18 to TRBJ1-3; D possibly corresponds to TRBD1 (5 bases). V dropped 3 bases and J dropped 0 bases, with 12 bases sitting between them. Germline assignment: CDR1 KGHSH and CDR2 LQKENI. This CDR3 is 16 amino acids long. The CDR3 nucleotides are TGTGCCAGCTCACCTGACAGTCCCGTCTCTGGAAACACCATATATTTT. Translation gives CASSPDSPVSGNTIYF.

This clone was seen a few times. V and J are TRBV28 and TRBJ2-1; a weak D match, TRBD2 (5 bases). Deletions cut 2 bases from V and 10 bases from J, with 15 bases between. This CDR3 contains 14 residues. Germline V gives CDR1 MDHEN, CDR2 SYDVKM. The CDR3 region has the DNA TGTGCCAGCAGTTTAGAAGGGCGGGTATGGGAGCAGTTCTTC. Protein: CASSLEGRVWEQFF.

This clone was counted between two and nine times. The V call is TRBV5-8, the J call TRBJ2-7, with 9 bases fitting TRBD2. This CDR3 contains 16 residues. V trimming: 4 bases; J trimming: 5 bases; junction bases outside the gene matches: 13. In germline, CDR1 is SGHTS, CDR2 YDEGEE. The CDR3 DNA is TGTGCCAGCAGCGGCGTAGGAAGCGGGAGGAGCCACGAGCAGTACTTC. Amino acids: CASSGVGSGRSHEQYF.

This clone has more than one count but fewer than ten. CDR3 loop: CASNRIGRRGEQYF. As DNA, the CDR3 is TGTGCCAGCAACCGGATCGGAAGGCGCGGCGAGCAGTACTTC. This chain connects TRBV6-5 to TRBJ2-7; D gene unclear. Trimming took off 7 bases at V and 6 bases at J, with 19 bases between the two ends. The CDR3 is 14 amino acids. CDR1 and CDR2 (germline): MNHEY, SVGAGI.

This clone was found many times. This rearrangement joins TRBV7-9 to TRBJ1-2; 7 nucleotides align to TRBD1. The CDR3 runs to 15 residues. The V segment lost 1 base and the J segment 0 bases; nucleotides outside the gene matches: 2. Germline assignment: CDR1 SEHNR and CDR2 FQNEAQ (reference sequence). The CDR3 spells CASSLGTGANYGYTF. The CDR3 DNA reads TGTGCCAGCAGCTTAGGAACAGGGGCTAACTATGGCTACACCTTC.

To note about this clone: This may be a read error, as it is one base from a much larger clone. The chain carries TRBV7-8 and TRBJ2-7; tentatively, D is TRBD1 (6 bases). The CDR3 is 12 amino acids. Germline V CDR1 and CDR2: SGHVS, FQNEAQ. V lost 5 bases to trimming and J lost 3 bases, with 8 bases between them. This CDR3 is CASSAQGYEQYF. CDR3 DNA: TGTGCCAGCAGCGCACAGGGCTACGAGCAGTACTTC.

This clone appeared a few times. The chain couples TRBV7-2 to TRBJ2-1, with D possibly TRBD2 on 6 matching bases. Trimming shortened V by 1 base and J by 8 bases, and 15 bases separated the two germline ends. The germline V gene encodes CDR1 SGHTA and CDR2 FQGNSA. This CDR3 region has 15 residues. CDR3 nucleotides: TGTGCCAGCAGCTTAGGGTCTAGCCGGGAGTATGAGCAGTTCTTC. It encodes CASSLGSSREYEQFF. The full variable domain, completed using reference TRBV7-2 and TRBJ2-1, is GAGVSQSPSNKVTEKGKDVELRCDPISGHTALYWYRQSLGQGLEFLIYFQGNSAPDKSGLPSDRFSAERTGGSVSTLTIQRTQQEDSAVYLCASSLGSSREYEQFFGPGTRLTVL.

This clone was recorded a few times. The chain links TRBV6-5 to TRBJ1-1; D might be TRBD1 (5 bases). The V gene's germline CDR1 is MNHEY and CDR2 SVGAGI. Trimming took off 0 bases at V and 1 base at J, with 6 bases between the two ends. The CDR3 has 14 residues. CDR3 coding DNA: TGTGCCAGCAGTTACTCGACAGCGAACACTGAAGCTTTCTTT. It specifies CASSYSTANTEAFF.

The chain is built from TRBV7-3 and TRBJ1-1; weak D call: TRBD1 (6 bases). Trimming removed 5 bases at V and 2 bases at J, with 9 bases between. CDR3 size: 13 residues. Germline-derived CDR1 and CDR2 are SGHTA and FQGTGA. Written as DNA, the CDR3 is TGTGCCAGCAGCCGACAGGCTAACACTGAAGCTTTCTTT. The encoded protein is CASSRQANTEAFF.

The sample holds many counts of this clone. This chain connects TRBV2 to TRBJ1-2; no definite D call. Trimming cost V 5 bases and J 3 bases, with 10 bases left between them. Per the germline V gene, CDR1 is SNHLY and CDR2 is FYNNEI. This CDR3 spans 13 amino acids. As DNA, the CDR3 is TGTGCCAGCAGTTACACGACTCACTATGGCTACACCTTC. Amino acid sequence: CASSYTTHYGYTF.